The 21 T cell receptor beta chains listed next were all sequenced from one sample in a study of cytomegalovirus exposure and HLA in healthy donors. PCR employed 60 Vbeta and 13 Jbeta primers. Libraries were prepared by immunoSEQ multiplex PCR; TCRdb keeps only in-frame clonotypes and omits some of them. The data show roughly 200,000 clones, about 13% seen once. Sequencing was performed on PBMCs. The receptors stem from a man aged 50 to 60 in good health and CMV-seropositive.

This clone has a handful of counts. The genes are TRBV10-2 and TRBJ1-2; 7 nucleotides match TRBD1. J was trimmed by 3 bases and V by 6 bases; bases with no gene match: 1. The length of the CDR3 is 12 residues. Germline V lookup: CDR1 WSHSY, CDR2 SAAADI. The CDR3 DNA follows: TGCGCCAGCAGAGGGGGCGACTATGGCTACACCTTC. Translated, it gives CASRGGDYGYTF.

This clone was found a few times. J is TRBJ1-2 and V is TRBV6-6, with no clear D. Germline CDR1 reads MNHNY; CDR2 reads SVGAGI (reference sequence). CDR3 length: 13 amino acids. V gave up 6 bases and J gave up 4 bases, with 12 bases separating them. CDR3 amino acids: CASSHSGSYGYTF. CDR3 DNA: TGTGCCAGCAGCCACTCGGGGTCCTATGGCTACACCTTC.

The rearrangement links TRBV5-4 to TRBJ2-7; 10 positions match TRBD2. The CDR3 loop spans 15 amino acids. CDR1 and CDR2 (germline): SGHNT, YYREEE (reference sequence). J lost 1 base, V lost 4 bases, and 5 bases had no gene match. The CDR3 here is CASSLAGAPSYEQYF. The CDR3, as DNA: TGTGCCAGCAGCCTAGCGGGGGCCCCTTCCTACGAGCAGTACTTC.

This clone was picked up a small number of times. The chain couples TRBV7-2 to TRBJ1-2; possible D gene TRBD1, 6 bases. Germline V gene lookup returns CDR1 SGHTA and CDR2 FQGNSA. This CDR3 has 13 amino acids. The V end lost 5 bases, the J end lost 8 bases, and 15 bases lay between the germline ends. The CDR3 DNA is TGTGCCAGCAGCCCCTCTACAGGGATAGGCTACACCTTC. Translated: CASSPSTGIGYTF. Variable domain in full (rest from reference TRBV7-2 and TRBJ1-2): GAGVSQSPSNKVTEKGKDVELRCDPISGHTALYWYRQSLGQGLEFLIYFQGNSAPDKSGLPSDRFSAERTGGSVSTLTIQRTQQEDSAVYLCASSPSTGIGYTFGSGTRLTVV.

V usage is TRBV5-1 and J usage is TRBJ2-1, with 9 bases lining up with TRBD2. Unmatched junction bases numbered 5, after V lost 3 bases and J lost 7 bases. Germline V gene sequence: CDR1 SGHRS, CDR2 YFSETQ. This CDR3 has 14 residues. The CDR3 DNA is TGCGCCAGCAGCTCGTCTAGCGGGGAAAATGAGCAGTTCTTC. It specifies CASSSSSGENEQFF.

The chain couples TRBV10-3 to TRBJ2-5; 7 bases line up with TRBD2. The CDR3 is 17 residues long. V was pared by 5 bases and J by 2 bases, with 14 bases of the junction left unmatched. Germline V CDR1 and CDR2: ENHRY, SYGVKD. For the CDR3, the DNA is TGTGCCATCAGTTCGGGTGGAGGCGGGGGAAATCAAGAGACCCAGTACTTC. Residues: CAISSGGGGGNQETQYF.

The chain has TRBV13 and TRBJ2-5; no reliable D call. V lost 5 bases and J 4 bases, leaving 17 bases between the germline ends. This CDR3 has 15 amino acids. Germline CDR1 is PRHDT and CDR2 is FYEKMQ (reference sequence). Here the CDR3 DNA reads TGTGCCAGCAGCGCCAGCAGCCGAGCTAGAGAGACCCAGTACTTC. Translating it yields CASSASSRARETQYF.

V is TRBV19 and J is TRBJ1-2; 7 bases are a match to TRBD1. With V trimmed by 10 bases and J by 4 bases, 9 bases remained unmatched. Germline lookup yields CDR1 LNHDA and CDR2 SQIVND (reference sequence). This CDR3 is built from 13 residues. The CDR3 DNA reads as TGTGCCACCTCCCGACAGGGAACCTATGGCTACACCTTC. The encoded protein is CATSRQGTYGYTF.

The genes are TRBV13 and TRBJ2-3; TRBD2 agrees at 7 bases. V gave up 5 bases and J gave up 3 bases; unmatched junction bases: 5. Germline V gene sequence: CDR1 PRHDT, CDR2 FYEKMQ (reference sequence). This CDR3 has 14 amino acids. DNA of the CDR3: TGTGCCAGCAGCAAGGCTAGCGGTACAGATACGCAGTATTTT. Protein sequence: CASSKASGTDTQYF.

There are a few counts of this clone. The chain has TRBV7-2 and TRBJ2-5; D is ambiguous. This CDR3 region has 13 residues. The V gene's germline CDR1 is SGHTA and CDR2 FQGNSA. Trimming left V 6 bases short and J 4 bases short, with 12 bases between. DNA for the CDR3: TGTGCCAGCAGTTCTAGGTTAAGAGAGACCCAGTACTTC. Translated, it gives CASSSRLRETQYF.

This clone was found a few times. The chain joins TRBV2 to TRBJ1-5; weak D call: TRBD1 (5 bases). The CDR3 length is 16 residues. Germline V CDR1 and CDR2: SNHLY, FYNNEI. V lost 4 bases and J 0 bases, leaving 13 bases between the germline ends. CDR3 sequence reads: CASSGGVRHSNQPQHF. The DNA for the CDR3 is TGTGCCAGCAGTGGGGGGGTCAGACATAGCAATCAGCCCCAGCATTTT.

This clone was counted only a few times. V gene TRBV30 combines with J gene TRBJ2-3; D perhaps matches TRBD2 (6 bases). Germline-derived CDR1 and CDR2 are GTSNPN and SVGIG (reference sequence). The CDR3 runs to 13 residues. Trimming cost V 3 bases and J 5 bases, with 12 bases left between them. This CDR3 reads CAWSTGGRDTQYF. CDR3 coding DNA: TGTGCCTGGAGCACCGGGGGAAGAGATACGCAGTATTTT.

The sample holds a few counts of this clone. J is TRBJ1-1 and V is TRBV2; D is unresolved. The CDR3 has 14 amino acids. Germline V gene sequence: CDR1 SNHLY, CDR2 FYNNEI. Deletions cut 6 bases from V and 3 bases from J, with 14 bases between. The CDR3, as DNA: TGTGCCAGCAGACCCGACCAGGCCCACACTGAAGCTTTCTTT. As protein: CASRPDQAHTEAFF.

This clone occurred a few times. The J gene is TRBJ2-1, the V gene TRBV5-8, with D maybe TRBD2 (5 bases). Trimming took off 6 bases at V and 4 bases at J, with 17 bases between the two ends. CDR1 and CDR2 from the germline V gene are SGHTS and YDEGEE. The CDR3 runs 15 residues. The CDR3 DNA is TGTGCCAGCACTCCAAGAGGGCTAGCTTACAATGAGCAGTTCTTC. It is translated as CASTPRGLAYNEQFF.

This chain links TRBV11-3 with TRBJ2-1, with D unresolved. V was trimmed by 5 bases and J by 4 bases, leaving 15 bases between them. Germline lookup yields CDR1 SGHNT and CDR2 YENEEA. CDR3 length equals 15 residues. The CDR3 DNA sequence: TGTGCCAGCAGCGGTCTCGGCAGACAATACAATGAGCAGTTCTTC. Encoded protein: CASSGLGRQYNEQFF.

This clone has only a few counts. The rearrangement uses TRBV30 and TRBJ2-4; TRBD1 aligns across 7 bases. After removal of 2 bases from V and 2 bases from J, the junction contained 6 bases not matched to a gene. Germline V gene lookup returns CDR1 GTSNPN and CDR2 SVGIG (reference sequence). This CDR3 region has 15 residues. CDR3 amino acids: CAWSMGQPSKNIQYF. CDR3 nucleotides: TGTGCCTGGAGTATGGGACAGCCCTCCAAAAACATTCAGTACTTC.

This clone was observed a handful of times. The genes are TRBV6-1 and TRBJ2-3; 7 bases are a match to TRBD2. The CDR3 sequence is 16 residues long. Germline V gene lookup returns CDR1 MNHNS and CDR2 SASEGT. V shed 1 base, J shed 2 bases, and the junction held 6 bases outside the gene matches. The CDR3 DNA reads as TGTGCCAGCAGTGAAGTCTCTAGCGGTACCACAGATACGCAGTATTTT. Translated, it gives CASSEVSSGTTDTQYF.

The sample holds a few counts of this clone. The chain joins TRBV6-5 to TRBJ1-2; D not resolved. Germline V gives CDR1 MNHEY, CDR2 SVGAGI. This CDR3 region has 15 residues. The V gene lost 0 bases and the J gene lost 0 bases, with 8 bases spanning the gap. CDR3 amino acids: CASSYSRAANYGYTF. In DNA form, the CDR3 reads TGTGCCAGCAGTTACTCGAGGGCAGCTAACTATGGCTACACCTTC.

There are a few counts of this clone. V is TRBV5-1 and J is TRBJ1-2; TRBD1 aligns across 8 bases. V was pared by 4 bases and J by 3 bases, with 5 bases of the junction left unmatched. The CDR3 covers 14 residues. Germline V gene data show CDR1 as SGHRS and CDR2 as YFSETQ. CDR3 nucleotide sequence: TGCGCCAGCAGCGCGTTGACAGGGGACTATGGCTACACCTTC. It specifies CASSALTGDYGYTF.

V and J are TRBV5-6 and TRBJ2-7; TRBD1 matches at 7 bases. CDR1 and CDR2 (germline): SGHDT, YYEEEE. The CDR3 consists of 14 residues. V lost 4 bases and J lost 5; bases outside the gene matches: 9. The CDR3 region has the DNA TGTGCCAGCAGCCAGATACAGGGGTTGGACGAGCAGTACGTC. This translates into CASSQIQGLDEQYV.

The chain uses TRBV11-3 and TRBJ2-5; possibly TRBD2 for D (6 bases). V lost 5 bases and J lost 9, with 16 bases in between. Per germline, CDR1 SGHNT and CDR2 YENEEA. CDR3 size: 13 residues. CDR3 bases: TGTGCCAGCAGCCTCGCCACCGGCGGGGCCCAGTACTTC. Its protein is CASSLATGGAQYF.